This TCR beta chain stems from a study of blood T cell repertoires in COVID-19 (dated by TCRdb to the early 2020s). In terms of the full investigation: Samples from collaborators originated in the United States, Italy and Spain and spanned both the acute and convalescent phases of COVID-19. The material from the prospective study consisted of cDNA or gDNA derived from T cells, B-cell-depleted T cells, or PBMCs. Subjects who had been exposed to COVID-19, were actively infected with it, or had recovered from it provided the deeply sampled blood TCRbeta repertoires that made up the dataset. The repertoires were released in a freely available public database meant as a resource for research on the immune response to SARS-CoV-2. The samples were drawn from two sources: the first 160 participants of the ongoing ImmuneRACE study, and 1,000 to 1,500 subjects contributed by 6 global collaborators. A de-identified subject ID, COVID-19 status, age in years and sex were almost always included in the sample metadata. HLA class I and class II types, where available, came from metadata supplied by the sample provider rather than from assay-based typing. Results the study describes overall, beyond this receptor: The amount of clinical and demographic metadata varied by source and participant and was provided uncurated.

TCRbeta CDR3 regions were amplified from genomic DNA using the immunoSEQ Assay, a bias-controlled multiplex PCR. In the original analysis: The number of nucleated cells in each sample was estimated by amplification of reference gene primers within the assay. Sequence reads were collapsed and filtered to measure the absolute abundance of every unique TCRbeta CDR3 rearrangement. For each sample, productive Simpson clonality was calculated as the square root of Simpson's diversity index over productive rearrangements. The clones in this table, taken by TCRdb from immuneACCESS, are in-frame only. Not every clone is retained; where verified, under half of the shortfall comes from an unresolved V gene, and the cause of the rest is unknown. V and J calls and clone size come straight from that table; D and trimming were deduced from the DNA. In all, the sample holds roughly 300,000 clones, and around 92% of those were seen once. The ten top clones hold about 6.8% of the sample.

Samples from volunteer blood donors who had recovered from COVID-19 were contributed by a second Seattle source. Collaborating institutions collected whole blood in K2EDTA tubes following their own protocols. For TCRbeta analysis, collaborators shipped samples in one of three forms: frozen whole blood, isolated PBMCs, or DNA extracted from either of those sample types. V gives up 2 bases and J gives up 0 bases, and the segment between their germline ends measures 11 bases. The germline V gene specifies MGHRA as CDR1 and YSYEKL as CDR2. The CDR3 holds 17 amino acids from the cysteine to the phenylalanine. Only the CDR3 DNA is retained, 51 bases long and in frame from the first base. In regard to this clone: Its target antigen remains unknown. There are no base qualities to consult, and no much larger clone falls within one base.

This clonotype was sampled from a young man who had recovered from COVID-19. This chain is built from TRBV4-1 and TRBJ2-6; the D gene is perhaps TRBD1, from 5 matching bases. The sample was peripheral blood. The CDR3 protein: CASSQSGIYSGANVLTF. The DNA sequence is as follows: TGCGCCAGCAGCCAATCAGGGATCTACTCTGGGGCCAACGTCCTGACTTTC.